One sample yielded the 30 T cell receptor beta chains listed below, sequenced in a study of blood T cell repertoires in COVID-19. The method was immunoSEQ multiplex PCR; TCRdb's version includes in-frame clones alone and lacks a portion of them. This table has some 180,000 clones, more than 80% appearing once. Sequencing input: peripheral blood. These receptor sequences come from a woman aged 55-70 years with acute or convalescent COVID-19.

The rearrangement uses TRBV5-4 and TRBJ1-3; TRBD1 matches at 7 bases. With 4 bases clipped from V and 3 bases from J, the junction kept 4 bases outside the gene matches. CDR3 size: 14 residues. In germline, CDR1 is SGHNT, CDR2 YYREEE (reference sequence). The CDR3 sequence is CASSGTVDGNTIYF. Written as DNA, the CDR3 is TGTGCCAGCAGCGGGACAGTCGATGGAAACACCATATATTTT.

The V call is TRBV4-1, the J call TRBJ1-2; D gene ambiguous. The V end lost 3 bases, the J end lost 2 bases, and 7 bases lay between the germline ends. This CDR3 is built from 13 residues. Germline V gives CDR1 MGHRA, CDR2 YSYEKL. The DNA of the CDR3 is TGCGCCAGCAGCCAGTACGGGAACTATGGCTACACCTTC. Translated: CASSQYGNYGYTF.

As concerns this clone: One junction end disagrees with the germline gene, perhaps due to a read error. The CDR3 DNA is TGCAGCGCTGAAACAGGGACGAACACTGAAGCTTTCTTT. It specifies CSAETGTNTEAFF. The chain recombines TRBV29-1 with TRBJ1-1; tentatively, D is TRBD1 (6 bases). The CDR3 loop spans 13 amino acids. Germline values: CDR1 SQVTM, CDR2 ANQGSEA.

This clone has just one count. One end of the junction does not line up with germline, which may come from a read error. Other nucleotide sequences from this sample produce the same CDR3. The chain joins TRBV27 to TRBJ2-7, with TRBD2 matching 10 bases. CDR1 is MNHEY and CDR2 is SMNVEV in the germline V gene (reference sequence). The CDR3 totals 13 residues. DNA for the CDR3: TGTGCCAGCGGACTAGCGGTCTCCTACGAGCAATACTTC. Translating it yields CASGLAVSYEQYF.

The V gene is TRBV2, the J gene TRBJ1-2, with 7 bases fitting TRBD1. The CDR3 totals 13 residues. The V gene end was trimmed by 6 bases and the J gene end by 8 bases; junction bases not matched to a gene: 9. Germline assignment: CDR1 SNHLY and CDR2 FYNNEI. The CDR3, as DNA: TGTGCCAGCAGGGGACAGTCCCCTGGGGGCTACACCTTC. Its protein is CASRGQSPGGYTF.

The chain recombines TRBV5-1 with TRBJ2-3, with 10 bases that match TRBD2. V gave up 0 bases and J gave up 3 bases; unmatched junction bases: 4. The germline CDR1 and CDR2 sequences are SGHRS and YFSETQ. This CDR3 region has 16 residues. The CDR3 is CASSLGLAGETDTQYF. Written as DNA, the CDR3 is TGCGCCAGCAGCTTGGGACTAGCGGGTGAGACAGATACGCAGTATTTT.

The rearrangement links TRBV27 to TRBJ1-4; 7 nucleotides match TRBD1. This CDR3 has 13 amino acids. In germline, CDR1 is MNHEY, CDR2 SMNVEV (reference sequence). The J segment lost 4 bases and the V segment lost 9 bases, leaving 5 bases of the junction unmatched. The DNA of the CDR3 is TGTGCCAGACAGGGGCATGATAATGAAAAACTGTTTTTT. Translated, it gives CARQGHDNEKLFF.

A word on this clone: A read error may account for a junction end that differs from germline. The J gene is TRBJ1-2, the V gene TRBV7-2; 9 bases match TRBD1. This CDR3 region has 15 residues. Germline V lookup: CDR1 SGHTA, CDR2 FQGNSA. Here the CDR3 DNA reads TGTGCCAGCAGCCCGCAACAGGGGGCTAAATATGGCTACACCTTC. Translated, it gives CASSPQQGAKYGYTF.

V usage is TRBV9 and J usage is TRBJ2-2; the match to TRBD2 covers 9 bases. There are 14 residues in the CDR3. Germline trimming cut 3 bases from V and 7 bases from J; bases unmatched to any gene: 4. Per the germline V gene, CDR1 is SGDLS and CDR2 is YYNGEE. The CDR3 region is CASSASGTGGELFF. The DNA for the CDR3 is TGTGCCAGCAGCGCTAGCGGGACGGGCGGGGAGCTGTTTTTT.

The V gene is TRBV19, the J gene TRBJ2-7; 9 bases match TRBD1. This CDR3 is built from 15 residues. Looked up from germline, CDR1 is LNHDA and CDR2 is SQIVND (reference sequence). V dropped 7 bases and J dropped 6; count of bases not matched to a gene: 13. CDR3 region: CASTPGQGGVVEQYF. The CDR3 DNA is TGTGCCAGTACTCCGGGACAGGGTGGAGTAGTCGAGCAGTACTTC.

This clone appeared once. V and J are TRBV7-6 and TRBJ2-5, with TRBD2 identical over 12 bases. V shed 4 bases, J shed 6 bases, and the junction held 3 bases outside the gene matches. Germline CDR1 is SGHVS and CDR2 is FNYEAQ. The CDR3 is 14 amino acids. CDR3 amino acids: CASSSTSGRQTQYF. The CDR3 DNA reads as TGTGCCAGCAGCTCGACTAGCGGGAGACAGACCCAGTACTTC.

V and J are TRBV25-1 and TRBJ1-1; D not resolved. V gave up 1 base and J gave up 0 bases, with 12 bases separating them. Germline V gene data show CDR1 as MGHDK and CDR2 as SYGVNS. The length of the CDR3 is 16 residues. The CDR3 DNA sequence: TGTGCCAGCAGTGAATTTGGAGGGATAGTGAACACTGAAGCTTTCTTT. Translated, it gives CASSEFGGIVNTEAFF.

V is TRBV7-9 and J is TRBJ2-1; D is perhaps TRBD1 (6 bases). Looked up from germline, CDR1 is SEHNR and CDR2 is FQNEAQ (reference sequence). The CDR3 sequence is 15 residues long. With 1 base removed from V and 7 bases from J, the gap between germline ends came to 14 bases. The CDR3 here is CASSLVWTAGNEQFF. CDR3 nucleotide sequence: TGTGCCAGCAGCTTAGTCTGGACAGCTGGAAATGAGCAGTTCTTC. Full variable domain (rest looked up from reference TRBV7-9 and TRBJ2-1): DTGVSQNPRHKITKRGQNVTFRCDPISEHNRLYWYRQTLGQGPEFLTYFQNEAQLEKSRLLSDRFSAERPKGSFSTLEIQRTEQGDSAMYLCASSLVWTAGNEQFFGPGTRLTVL.

The chain couples TRBV6-5 to TRBJ1-1; D may be TRBD1 (6 bases). This CDR3 comprises 12 residues. Germline values: CDR1 MNHEY, CDR2 SVGAGI. Trimming left V 5 bases short and J 6 bases short, with 10 bases between. The CDR3 DNA reads as TGTGCCAGCAGTACAACAGGGCCTGAAGCTTTCTTT. It is translated as CASSTTGPEAFF.

This clone has a handful of counts. The chain combines TRBV6-5 with TRBJ1-1, with unresolved D. Germline CDR1 is MNHEY and CDR2 is SVGAGI. V lost 6 bases and J 1 base, leaving 12 bases between the germline ends. The CDR3 covers 14 residues. This CDR3 reads CASRSEGRNTEAFF. For the CDR3, the DNA is TGTGCCAGCAGGTCCGAGGGCCGGAACACTGAAGCTTTCTTT.

This chain connects TRBV3-1 (or the pseudogene TRBV3-2) to TRBJ2-2; D might be TRBD2 (6 bases). Germline values: CDR1 LGHDT, CDR2 YNNKEL (reference sequence). V lost 4 bases, J lost 0 bases, and 12 bases lay in between. The CDR3 sequence is 16 residues long. In nucleotides, the CDR3 is TGTGCCAGCAGCCCCCCGCGGGGATCGAACACCGGGGAGCTGTTTTTT. Amino acid sequence: CASSPPRGSNTGELFF.

The chain is built from TRBV10-3 and TRBJ2-5; 9 positions agree with TRBD1. There are 13 residues in the CDR3. CDR1 is ENHRY, CDR2 SYGVKD, per germline. The CDR3 nucleotides read TGTGCAGGATGGGACAGGGCGAAGGAGACCCAGTACTTC. Translated: CAGWDRAKETQYF.

The chain couples TRBV14 to TRBJ2-3; 7 bases match TRBD1. The CDR3 is made up of 15 amino acids. The J segment lost 2 bases and the V segment lost 2 bases, leaving 4 bases of the junction unmatched. CDR1 SGHDN and CDR2 FVKESK come from the germline V gene. The CDR3 DNA is TGTGCCAGCAGCCAACCGGGACAGATCACAGATACGCAGTATTTT. This gives the protein CASSQPGQITDTQYF.

The rearrangement links TRBV15 to TRBJ2-7, with TRBD1 as a possible D gene (5 bases). Germline CDR1 is LNHNV and CDR2 is YYDKDF (reference sequence). The length of the CDR3 is 17 residues. Between the trimmed V and J ends, which lost 1 base and 3 bases, there was a span of 19 bases. The CDR3 is CATSRVSGAGTFYEQYF. The CDR3 region has the DNA TGTGCCACCAGCAGAGTTTCTGGGGCAGGTACGTTCTACGAGCAGTACTTC.

The chain has TRBV30 and TRBJ1-1; D gene uncertain. The germline V gene encodes CDR1 GTSNPN and CDR2 SVGIG (reference sequence). V was cut by 4 bases and J by 4 bases, with 10 bases left in between. The CDR3 runs to 12 residues. The CDR3 loop is CAWIRGITEAFF. The DNA of the CDR3 is TGTGCCTGGATACGGGGAATCACTGAAGCTTTCTTT. Variable domain in full (rest from reference TRBV30 and TRBJ1-1): SQTIHQWPATLVQPVGSPLSLECTVEGTSNPNLYWYRQAAGRGLQLLFYSVGIGQISSEVPQNLSASRPQDRQFILSSKKLLLSDSGFYLCAWIRGITEAFFGQGTRLTVV.

This clone has just a few counts. Different DNA sequences within this sample yield the same CDR3. The rearrangement links TRBV28 to TRBJ1-2; D possibly corresponds to TRBD1 (5 bases). Looked up from germline, CDR1 is MDHEN and CDR2 is SYDVKM. This CDR3 contains 13 residues. V was trimmed by 3 bases and J by 2 bases, leaving 7 bases between them. Written as DNA, the CDR3 is TGTGCCAGCAGTTTGGCAGGGAACTATGGCTACACCTTC. It translates to CASSLAGNYGYTF.

This clone turned up a few times. The chain combines TRBV10-3 with TRBJ2-5; D may be TRBD1 (5 bases). Germline V gene data show CDR1 as ENHRY and CDR2 as SYGVKD. Trimming shortened V by 3 bases and J by 5 bases, and 16 bases separated the two germline ends. The CDR3 runs to 15 residues. This CDR3 is CAISDPGTGGETQYF. CDR3 nucleotides: TGTGCCATCAGTGACCCGGGCACAGGTGGGGAGACCCAGTACTTC.

V usage is TRBV3-1 (or the pseudogene TRBV3-2) and J usage is TRBJ1-6; D perhaps matches TRBD1 (6 bases). V shed 4 bases and J shed 9 bases, with 13 bases lying between them. CDR3 length: 14 amino acids. Germline V gives CDR1 LGHDT, CDR2 YNNKEL (reference sequence). The CDR3, as DNA: TGTGCCAGCAGCCCCTACAGGGATACTTCACCCCTCCACTTT. Translating it yields CASSPYRDTSPLHF.

The chain recombines TRBV9 with TRBJ1-6, with D uncertain. The CDR3 spans 14 residues. Germline CDR1 SGDLS, CDR2 YYNGEE. V was trimmed by 0 bases and J by 7 bases, leaving 8 bases between them. The CDR3 DNA sequence: TGTGCCAGCAGCGTAGAGTGGAGGAATTCACCCCTCCACTTT. Translation gives CASSVEWRNSPLHF.

The chain uses TRBV3-1 (or the pseudogene TRBV3-2) and TRBJ2-7, with 7 bases fitting TRBD2. J was trimmed by 6 bases and V by 3 bases; bases with no gene match: 5. Germline CDR1 is LGHDT and CDR2 is YNNKEL (reference sequence). This CDR3 comprises 13 residues. The CDR3 DNA reads TGTGCCAGCAGCCAGGGAGGGTGGCGCGAGCAGTACTTC. Protein product: CASSQGGWREQYF.

The chain uses TRBV13 and TRBJ1-2; D is perhaps TRBD1 (6 bases). V was pared by 0 bases and J by 7 bases, with 12 bases between. The CDR3 spans 14 residues. Germline V gene lookup returns CDR1 PRHDT and CDR2 FYEKMQ (reference sequence). The CDR3 loop reads CASSLGRQGGGYTF. The CDR3 nucleotides read TGTGCCAGCAGCTTAGGCCGTCAAGGGGGTGGCTACACCTTC.

The J gene is TRBJ1-2, the V gene TRBV2; D call uncertain. Per germline, CDR1 SNHLY and CDR2 FYNNEI. The germline V and J ends were trimmed by 4 bases and 12 bases, with 21 bases remaining between them. This CDR3 region has 14 residues. CDR3 region: CASSVDELLGRDTF. In DNA form, the CDR3 reads TGTGCCAGCAGTGTCGACGAGCTCCTAGGGAGGGACACCTTC.

This chain links TRBV6-6 with TRBJ1-4; D is unresolved. Germline CDR1 is MNHNY and CDR2 is SVGAGI (reference sequence). This CDR3 is built from 15 residues. V was trimmed by 5 bases and J by 7 bases, leaving 17 bases between them. DNA of the CDR3: TGTGCCAGCAGTCCCCACGATAGACGGGGTGAAAAACTGTTTTTT. It translates to CASSPHDRRGEKLFF.

The rearrangement links TRBV13 to TRBJ2-4; weak D call: TRBD1 (6 bases). The CDR3 is 14 amino acids. The germline V gene has CDR1 PRHDT and CDR2 FYEKMQ (reference sequence). V lost 1 base and J lost 7, with 11 bases in between. The CDR3 nucleotides are TGTGCCAGCAGCTTAGAACAGGGCATTAACATTCAGTACTTC. Translation: CASSLEQGINIQYF.

The chain has TRBV5-1 and TRBJ2-7, with 8 nucleotides matching TRBD2. The length of the CDR3 is 14 residues. Germline V gene lookup returns CDR1 SGHRS and CDR2 YFSETQ. V dropped 1 base and J dropped 3; count of bases not matched to a gene: 3. CDR3 loop: CASSLTGGDYEQYF. The CDR3, as DNA: TGCGCCAGCAGCTTGACGGGAGGGGACTACGAGCAGTACTTC.